This TCR beta chain stems from a study of T-cell reconstitution after alpha-beta-depleted transplantation in children. Findings of the study overall: The study reportedly traced alpha-beta T cells about two months after transplant to several hundred expanded graft clones. One year after transplant, T-cell counts and diversity came mostly from newly produced T cells.

Unique molecular identifiers were built into the TCRbeta library. In TCRdb, the PCR reads were re-called with MiXCR into one record per CDR3 protein. In the table there are over 450,000 distinct CDR3 sequences, 10% to 13% of which are singletons. This CDR3 is built from 15 residues. Germline V lookup: CDR1 SGHAT, CDR2 FQNNGV. With 5 bases clipped from V and 2 bases from J, the junction kept 8 bases outside the gene matches. This clonotype was found many times. Its antigen remains unknown. The TCR was taken from a child aged 2 to 15 with inherited bone marrow failure, due to receive a stem cell transplant. J is TRBJ1-2 and V is TRBV11-2; 7 bases align to TRBD1. Sequenced material: PBMCs, taken before TCRalphabeta/CD19-depleted stem cell transplant. The CDR3 DNA follows: TGTGCCAGCAGCCCCCCAGGGGGAGGGAACTATGGCTACACCTTC. Its translation is CASSPPGGGNYGYTF.